The 25 T cell receptor beta chains below come from one sample, sequenced in a study of chemoradiotherapy in HPV16-positive cancers. The protocol was immunoSEQ multiplex PCR, while the TCRdb copy is restricted to in-frame clones and leaves out a portion. The sample lists more than 10,000 clones; more than 75% were seen once. Specimen: blood, collected from a patient who underwent chemoradiotherapy. Source of these receptors: a human donor with HPV-associated anogenital cancer.

The CDR3 protein is CSAGTTGEQYF. CDR3 coding DNA: TGCAGTGCAGGGACTACGGGCGAGCAGTACTTC. The rearrangement uses TRBV20-1 and TRBJ2-7; 7 bases fit TRBD2. Trimming cost V 6 bases and J 6 bases; bases outside gene matches: 5. This CDR3 is built from 11 residues. Germline-derived CDR1 and CDR2 are DFQATT and SNEGSKA (reference sequence).

The chain carries TRBV6-4 and TRBJ1-2; tentatively, D is TRBD1 (6 bases). Trimming removed 0 bases from V and 8 bases from J, with 13 bases in between. This CDR3 has 14 residues. CDR1 is MRHNA, CDR2 SNTAGT, per germline. The CDR3: CASSDSGRGGGYTF. CDR3 DNA: TGTGCCAGCAGTGACTCGGGCAGGGGCGGAGGCTACACCTTC.

This chain links TRBV23-1 with TRBJ1-5; 9 bases agree with TRBD1. TRBV23-1 is given ORF status, its function remaining uncertain. The ends lost 10 bases at V and 2 bases at J; junction bases unmatched: 15. This CDR3 comprises 17 residues. This CDR3 is CAIRRNRGPSCNQPQHF. The CDR3 DNA is TGCGCCATCCGGAGGAACAGGGGGCCGTCTTGCAATCAGCCCCAGCATTTT.

The J gene is TRBJ2-3, the V gene TRBV5-6; 8 nucleotides match TRBD1. This CDR3 contains 16 residues. The germline gives CDR1 SGHDT, CDR2 YYEEEE. Trimming removed 4 bases from V and 3 bases from J; junction bases left unmatched: 10. CDR3 DNA: TGTGCCAGCAGCCACCCGGACAGGGTTTTGACAGATACGCAGTATTTT. This codes for CASSHPDRVLTDTQYF. Together with reference TRBV5-6 and TRBJ2-3, the CDR3 gives the full variable domain: DAGVTQSPTHLIKTRGQQVTLRCSPKSGHDTVSWYQQALGQGPQFIFQYYEEEERQRGNFPDRFSGHQFPNYSSELNVNALLLGDSALYLCASSHPDRVLTDTQYFGPGTRLTVL.

This clone was detected once. The chain carries TRBV4-1 and TRBJ2-2, with D tentatively TRBD2 (6 bases). Germline CDR1 MGHRA, CDR2 YSYEKL. V was clipped by 1 base and J by 1 base, with 7 bases between them. The CDR3 extends over 15 amino acids. This chain's CDR3 is CASSQGGGNTGELFF. The DNA for the CDR3 is TGCGCCAGCAGCCAAGGGGGAGGGAACACCGGGGAGCTGTTTTTT.

The chain is built from TRBV7-6 and TRBJ2-3; D gene ambiguous. The V gene lost 0 bases and the J gene lost 6 bases, with 7 bases spanning the gap. The germline V gene has CDR1 SGHVS and CDR2 FNYEAQ. The CDR3 sequence is 13 residues long. CDR3 loop: CASSLARADTQYF. CDR3 DNA sequence: TGTGCCAGCAGCTTAGCGCGAGCGGATACGCAGTATTTT.

This chain uses TRBV6-1 with TRBJ1-2; TRBD1 might be the D (6 bases). Germline assignment: CDR1 MNHNS and CDR2 SASEGT. V lost 3 bases and J lost 4, with 12 bases in between. CDR3 size: 14 residues. CDR3 sequence: CASSDRGGSYGYTF. The CDR3 DNA is TGTGCCAGCAGTGACAGGGGCGGGAGCTATGGCTACACCTTC.

The chain uses TRBV5-1 and TRBJ2-5; TRBD2 aligns across 10 bases. The germline V gene has CDR1 SGHRS and CDR2 YFSETQ. This CDR3 comprises 17 residues. Germline trimming cut 0 bases from V and 5 bases from J; bases unmatched to any gene: 10. Here the CDR3 reads CASSLEAAGGPGETQYF. The CDR3 DNA sequence: TGCGCCAGCAGCTTGGAAGCAGCGGGGGGGCCGGGGGAGACCCAGTACTTC.

This clone appeared a single time. This chain joins TRBV6-6 and TRBJ2-5, with D perhaps TRBD1 (6 bases). CDR1 MNHNY and CDR2 SVGAGI come from the germline V gene (reference sequence). CDR3 size: 12 residues. Deletions cut 8 bases from V and 5 bases from J, with 12 bases between. As DNA, the CDR3 is TGTGCCAGCGCCGGGACATTGGAGACCCAGTACTTC. It codes for CASAGTLETQYF.

V and J are TRBV11-1 and TRBJ2-7, with TRBD1 identical over 7 bases. After removal of 5 bases from V and 2 bases from J, the junction contained 9 bases not matched to a gene. The germline CDR1 and CDR2 sequences are SGHAT and FQDESV (reference sequence). The CDR3 loop spans 15 amino acids. In nucleotides, the CDR3 is TGTGCCAGCAGCCCTCGACAGGGCCGAACCTACGAGCAGTACTTC. Translating it yields CASSPRQGRTYEQYF.

The chain joins TRBV6-4 to TRBJ2-1; the D is unclear. V was shortened by 0 bases and J by 4 bases, with 4 bases between the two germline ends. The CDR3 contains 13 residues. CDR1 MRHNA and CDR2 SNTAGT come from the germline V gene. CDR3 residues: CASSDSGYNEQFF. The CDR3 DNA reads as TGTGCCAGCAGTGACTCGGGATACAATGAGCAGTTCTTC.

There are a few counts of this clone. This sequence joins TRBV5-4 and TRBJ1-6; possibly TRBD1 for D (6 bases). The germline V gene has CDR1 SGHNT and CDR2 YYREEE (reference sequence). The CDR3 length is 15 residues. Trimming took off 1 base at V and 5 bases at J, with 10 bases between the two ends. The CDR3 sequence: CASSLRQGNNSPLHF. CDR3 nucleotide sequence: TGTGCCAGCAGCTTGAGGCAGGGGAATAATTCACCCCTCCACTTT.

The count of this clone is one. The rearrangement uses TRBV30 and TRBJ2-3, with 8 bases identical to TRBD2. Germline CDR1 and CDR2: GTSNPN and SVGIG (reference sequence). Trimming removed 3 bases from V and 6 bases from J; junction bases left unmatched: 5. This CDR3 has 13 residues. CDR3 protein: CAWRGGGFDTQYF. The CDR3, as DNA: TGTGCCTGGAGGGGCGGGGGGTTCGATACGCAGTATTTT.

The J gene is TRBJ2-3, the V gene TRBV30; 7 bases fit TRBD2. Unmatched junction bases numbered 6, after V lost 0 bases and J lost 3 bases. The CDR3 runs 15 residues. Germline loops: CDR1 GTSNPN, CDR2 SVGIG (reference sequence). The CDR3: CAWSVEPGGTDTQYF. CDR3 DNA sequence: TGTGCCTGGAGTGTAGAGCCCGGGGGGACAGATACGCAGTATTTT.

V usage is TRBV5-1 and J usage is TRBJ2-7; possibly TRBD2 for D (6 bases). Trimming pared 4 bases from V and 4 bases from J, leaving 12 bases between. The CDR3 contains 13 residues. Germline values: CDR1 SGHRS, CDR2 YFSETQ. CDR3 nucleotides: TGCGCCAGCAGCCGAAGAGGAGGGTACGAGCAGTACTTC. Protein sequence: CASSRRGGYEQYF.

J is TRBJ1-3 and V is TRBV25-1; D possibly corresponds to TRBD1 (5 bases). Germline CDR1 is MGHDK and CDR2 is SYGVNS. The CDR3 extends over 12 amino acids. Trimming took off 2 bases at V and 8 bases at J, with 7 bases between the two ends. The CDR3 spells CASSERGDTIYF. The CDR3 DNA is TGTGCCAGCAGTGAACGGGGGGACACCATATATTTT. The variable domain in full, completed from reference TRBV25-1 and TRBJ1-3, reads EADIYQTPRYLVIGTGKKITLECSQTMGHDKMYWYQQDPGMELHLIHYSYGVNSTEKGDLSSESTVSRIRTEHFPLTLESARPSHTSQYLCASSERGDTIYFGEGSWLTVV.

The gene calls are TRBV15 and TRBJ1-2; D not resolved. The CDR3 runs 15 residues. Per the germline V gene, CDR1 is LNHNV and CDR2 is YYDKDF (reference sequence). V was shortened by 0 bases and J by 4 bases, with 12 bases between the two germline ends. This chain's CDR3 is CATSRDLQKFYGYTF. DNA of the CDR3: TGTGCCACCAGCAGAGATCTGCAGAAGTTCTATGGCTACACCTTC.

The J gene is TRBJ1-3, the V gene TRBV18, with D maybe TRBD1 (6 bases). Germline-derived CDR1 and CDR2 are KGHSH and LQKENI. CDR3 length: 16 amino acids. Between the trimmed V and J ends, which lost 0 bases and 4 bases, there was a span of 13 bases. CDR3 residues: CASSPPGQGSGNTIYF. The DNA for the CDR3 is TGTGCCAGCTCACCACCGGGCCAGGGGTCAGGAAACACCATATATTTT.

The rearrangement joins TRBV10-2 to TRBJ2-1; D is undetermined. In germline, CDR1 is WSHSY, CDR2 SAAADI. The CDR3 contains 11 residues. V lost 3 bases and J 9 bases, leaving 6 bases between the germline ends. The CDR3 nucleotides read TGCGCCAGCAGTGATGGATTTGAGCAGTTCTTC. Translated, it gives CASSDGFEQFF.

The chain uses TRBV19 and TRBJ2-3; 8 nucleotides align to TRBD2. Germline-derived CDR1 and CDR2 are LNHDA and SQIVND (reference sequence). The CDR3 extends over 14 amino acids. Trimming removed 4 bases from V and 3 bases from J; junction bases left unmatched: 3. The CDR3 protein is CASSKQRGTDTQYF. The CDR3 bases are TGTGCCAGTAGTAAACAGCGGGGGACAGATACGCAGTATTTT.

The chain couples TRBV6-5 to TRBJ2-7; 8 bases line up with TRBD1. In germline, CDR1 is MNHEY, CDR2 SVGAGI. V lost 3 bases and J lost 0; bases outside the gene matches: 1. This CDR3 spans 14 amino acids. As DNA, the CDR3 is TGTGCCAGCAGTTATGGACAGGGCTCCTACGAGCAGTACTTC. Encoded protein: CASSYGQGSYEQYF.

The chain recombines TRBV6-1 with TRBJ2-3; 7 bases line up with TRBD2. This CDR3 region has 15 residues. Unmatched junction bases numbered 7, after V lost 7 bases and J lost 0 bases. Germline V lookup: CDR1 MNHNS, CDR2 SASEGT. This CDR3 reads CASKGAGSSTDTQYF. CDR3 bases: TGTGCCAGCAAAGGAGCGGGGTCTAGCACAGATACGCAGTATTTT.

The chain carries TRBV6-1 and TRBJ1-6, with 7 bases aligning to TRBD1. The CDR3 length is 13 residues. Germline V gene data show CDR1 as MNHNS and CDR2 as SASEGT. J was trimmed by 9 bases and V by 7 bases; bases with no gene match: 6. In DNA, the CDR3 is TGTGCCAGCATTACAGGGGACGGTTCACCCCTCCACTTT. Translated: CASITGDGSPLHF.

The chain carries TRBV13 and TRBJ1-6, with 8 bases fitting TRBD1. This CDR3 has 16 residues. After removal of 0 bases from V and 3 bases from J, the junction contained 1 base not matched to a gene. Germline CDR1 and CDR2: PRHDT and FYEKMQ (reference sequence). The CDR3 bases are TGTGCCAGCAGCTTAGGGGACAGGGACTATAATTCACCCCTCCACTTT. Translated, it gives CASSLGDRDYNSPLHF.

The gene calls are TRBV19 and TRBJ1-5; D uncertain. CDR3 length: 13 residues. Germline CDR1 and CDR2: LNHDA and SQIVND (reference sequence). Trimming stripped 7 bases from V and 2 bases from J, with 9 bases between. The CDR3 loop reads CASNWRGNQPQHF. DNA for the CDR3: TGTGCCAGTAATTGGAGGGGCAATCAGCCCCAGCATTTT.